This T cell receptor beta chain was observed in a study of blood T cell repertoires in COVID-19. Overall study: T cells, B-cell-depleted T cells, or PBMCs supplied cDNA or gDNA.

Source study methods: Estimation of nucleated cell counts relied on the amplification of reference gene primers. Profiling relied on immunoSEQ multiplex PCR, and the TCRdb table lists in-frame clones only, not all of them. The DNA was the basis for D and trimming; V, J and clone size are from that table. Of about 320,000 clones in the sample, around 86% were seen once. The junction had 5 bases not matched to a gene; V was cut back by 1 base and J by 7 bases. CDR3 length equals 14 residues. The germline V gene encodes CDR1 MDHEN and CDR2 SYDVKM. Individuals aged roughly 18 to 100 years were recruited from around 22 US areas. Cohort 3 recovery required two negative PCRs, clearance, or symptom resolution.

The TCR sequence derives from a man between 60 and 75 years old who had recovered from COVID-19. The specimen was PBMCs or T cells enriched from blood (not recorded which). The rearrangement uses TRBV28 and TRBJ2-7, with TRBD1 identical over 9 bases. The CDR3 loop is CASSLSQGAREQYF. The CDR3 nucleotides read TGTGCCAGCAGTTTATCACAGGGGGCGCGGGAGCAGTACTTC.